A single T cell receptor beta chain is shown here with its context. Its antigen is unknown. No clone much larger than this one lies a single base away; base qualities are absent. The data stem from a study of OX40 agonist ivuxolimab in advanced cancers. About the full investigation: Ivuxolimab was an agonistic, fully human IgG2 monoclonal antibody directed against OX40 (CD134), a costimulatory receptor. Of the approximately 54 dose-escalation patients, hepatocellular carcinoma was present in around 20, melanoma in around 15, renal cell carcinoma in 9 and head and neck cancer in 9. Intravenous ivuxolimab was administered to patients every 2 weeks at six dose levels: 0.01, 0.1, 0.3, 1.5, 3 and 10 mg/kg. Patients were allowed to have had prior anti-PD-1, anti-PD-L1 or anti-CTLA-4 therapy, and approximately 40% of the dose-escalation patients had previously received checkpoint inhibitors. The dose-escalation cohort was approximately 83% male with a mean age of roughly 60 years, ranging from roughly 20 to 80. The purpose of peripheral TCRbeta sequencing was to test whether ivuxolimab changed TCR sequence diversity and led to clonal T-cell expansion. The paper reports the monotherapy dose-escalation portion (N of about 52 patients) of the phase I ivuxolimab trial. Partial responses were achieved by three dose-escalation patients, of whom one had hepatocellular carcinoma and two had cutaneous melanoma. What the work shows at the level of the full study, not this receptor alone: After ivuxolimab, CD8+ T cells had more expanded clones than CD4+ T cells on average. Low levels of normalized T-cell clonal expansion were also shown by some nonresponding patients. Antigen specificity was not determined for the clonally expanded peripheral T cells. In the 0.1-3.0 mg/kg groups, partial responders were among the patients with the lowest normalized peripheral clonal expansion, particularly in CD8+ T cells. At doses of 0.1 to 3.0 mg/kg, clonal expansion of both CD4+ and CD8+ T cells in blood was seen between baseline and week 6.

For sequencing of the TCRbeta CDR3 region, genomic DNA was extracted from the sorted cells. TCRbeta CDR3 regions were sequenced using the immunoSEQ Assay. Sourced from immuneACCESS, this table was stored by TCRdb with only in-frame sequences that have V and J called. A share of the clones is absent; for the studies checked, an unresolved V gene accounts for under half, and the remainder has no known explanation. The sample table holds around 68,000 clones, of which about nine tenths were seen once. 2.5% to 3% of the sample goes to the ten largest clones. The V end gives up 3 bases and the J end 7 bases, leaving 7 bases in the junction not matched to a gene. The germline V gene provides CDR1 KGHSH and CDR2 LQKENI. Its CDR3 holds 15 amino acids, cysteine through phenylalanine. Only CDR3 DNA is held: 45 bases, read in frame from base 1. The trial excluded patients who had a history of autoimmune disease or were on systemic immunosuppression. Peripheral blood for TCR sequencing was collected from all dose cohorts at baseline, on cycle 4 day 1, and on cycle 7 day 1. Samples were obtained from an open-label, multicenter, first-in-human phase I dose-escalation trial of ivuxolimab. Adults with locally advanced or metastatic head and neck squamous cell, hepatocellular, melanoma or renal cell carcinoma were enrolled in the trial. Before TCR sequencing, CD4+ T cells and CD8+ T cells from peripheral blood were sorted into separate populations.

The source is an adult with an advanced solid tumor such as melanoma, head and neck, liver or kidney cancer. In this chain, TRBV18 is recombined with TRBJ1-4, with 8 middle bases fitting TRBD1. This specimen consisted of CD4+ or CD8+ T cells sorted from blood, obtained in a trial of the OX40 agonist ivuxolimab. The bases read TGTGCCAGCTCACCCCGACAGGGGTCGGGTGAAAAACTGTTTTTT. This is translated as CASSPRQGSGEKLFF.